One and the same sample provided the 23 T cell receptor beta chains below, sequenced in a study of cytomegalovirus exposure and HLA in healthy donors. In the PCR, 60 Vbeta and 13 Jbeta primers were used. The table came from immunoSEQ multiplex PCR; TCRdb's copy has only in-frame clones and leaves some out. The repertoire holds 150,000 or so clones, over 65% seen once, with under 2.5% in the top ten. The sample taken for sequencing was PBMCs. These receptors were taken from a man aged 25-40 years in good health and CMV-seronegative.

This chain connects TRBV15 to TRBJ1-1; TRBD1 is a possible D gene (5 bases). The CDR3 totals 13 residues. The V gene lost 4 bases and the J gene lost 3 bases, with 9 bases spanning the gap. Germline CDR1 and CDR2: LNHNV and YYDKDF (reference sequence). The CDR3 reads CATSTGLDTEAFF. CDR3 DNA: TGTGCCACCAGCACAGGGTTGGACACTGAAGCTTTCTTT. Based on the CDR3 plus reference TRBV15 and TRBJ1-1, the full variable domain is DAMVIQNPRYQVTQFGKPVTLSCSQTLNHNVMYWYQQKSSQAPKLLFHYYDKDFNNEADTPDNFQSRRPNTSFCFLDIRSPGLGDTAMYLCATSTGLDTEAFFGQGTRLTVV.

This clone was counted a few times. The chain is built from TRBV15 and TRBJ1-2; D gene ambiguous. The CDR3 spans 17 residues. Germline values: CDR1 LNHNV, CDR2 YYDKDF (reference sequence). V was pared by 0 bases and J by 4 bases, with 18 bases between. The CDR3 nucleotides read TGTGCCACCAGCAGAGATATACGAGAGGGTTTAGGCTATGGCTACACCTTC. It specifies CATSRDIREGLGYGYTF.

J is TRBJ1-3 and V is TRBV6-1; 7 nucleotides align to TRBD1. V was pared by 6 bases and J by 0 bases, with 5 bases of the junction left unmatched. The CDR3 is 15 amino acids. Germline V gene lookup returns CDR1 MNHNS and CDR2 SASEGT. The CDR3: CASREQGFSGNTIYF. The CDR3 coding sequence is TGTGCCAGCAGGGAACAGGGGTTCTCTGGAAACACCATATATTTT.

This clone was recorded a few times. CDR3 loop: CASSLAGGTNTEAFF. The CDR3, as DNA: TGCGCCAGCAGCTTGGCTGGAGGGACGAACACTGAAGCTTTCTTT. The genes are TRBV5-1 and TRBJ1-1; weak D call: TRBD1 (5 bases). Germline CDR1 reads SGHRS; CDR2 reads YFSETQ. This CDR3 region has 15 residues. Between the trimmed V and J ends, which lost 0 bases and 1 base, there was a span of 10 bases.

The genes are TRBV2 and TRBJ1-2; unclear D gene. This CDR3 region has 12 residues. Trimming pared 4 bases from V and 4 bases from J, leaving 7 bases between. Germline values: CDR1 SNHLY, CDR2 FYNNEI. CDR3 in amino acids: CASSVLSYGYTF. The CDR3 DNA follows: TGTGCCAGCAGTGTTCTTTCCTATGGCTACACCTTC. Looking up the rest from reference TRBV2 and TRBJ1-2 gives the full variable domain: EPEVTQTPSHQVTQMGQEVILRCVPISNHLYFYWYRQILGQKVEFLVSFYNNEISEKSEIFDDQFSVERPDGSNFTLKIRSTKLEDSAMYFCASSVLSYGYTFGSGTRLTVV.

This chain joins TRBV5-1 and TRBJ2-5; possible D gene TRBD1, 6 bases. Germline CDR1 is SGHRS and CDR2 is YFSETQ. Deletions cut 5 bases from V and 5 bases from J, with 13 bases between. This CDR3 region has 13 residues. The CDR3 is CASSGGGGETQYF. As DNA, the CDR3 is TGCGCCAGCAGTGGGGGCGGAGGTGAGACCCAGTACTTC.

The V and J genes are TRBV6-4 and TRBJ1-2, with 9 bases that match TRBD1. The V gene end was trimmed by 5 bases and the J gene end by 2 bases; junction bases not matched to a gene: 3. Germline CDR1 reads MRHNA; CDR2 reads SNTAGT. This CDR3 contains 14 residues. CDR3 sequence (DNA): TGTGCCAGCAGTCCCGGGACAGGGAACTATGGCTACACCTTC. Protein product: CASSPGTGNYGYTF.

This chain links TRBV21-1 with TRBJ1-3; the table's D call TRBD1 went unverified against the DNA. TRBV21-1 counts as a pseudogene. This CDR3 has 16 residues. In DNA form, the CDR3 reads TGTGCCAGCAGCATTTACCCCGGGACAGAGTGGGTCACCATATATTTT. Translating gives CASSIYPGTEWVTIYF.

V and J are TRBV29-1 and TRBJ1-2; TRBD1 matches at 9 bases. The ends lost 4 bases at V and 5 bases at J; junction bases unmatched: 2. The germline V gene has CDR1 SQVTM and CDR2 ANQGSEA. CDR3 size: 12 residues. The CDR3 region is CSVVGTGYGYTF. CDR3 DNA: TGCAGCGTTGTTGGGACAGGGTATGGCTACACCTTC.

The chain couples TRBV2 to TRBJ2-7; D possibly corresponds to TRBD1 (6 bases). Trimming stripped 6 bases from V and 0 bases from J, with 12 bases between. This CDR3 spans 14 amino acids. The germline CDR1 and CDR2 sequences are SNHLY and FYNNEI. The chain's CDR3 is CASSPDRFSYEQYF. The CDR3, as DNA: TGTGCCAGCAGCCCGGACAGATTCTCCTACGAGCAGTACTTC.

This chain uses TRBV2 with TRBJ1-2; TRBD1 aligns across 8 bases. Germline V gives CDR1 SNHLY, CDR2 FYNNEI. V dropped 5 bases and J dropped 8; count of bases not matched to a gene: 10. The CDR3 runs to 14 residues. The CDR3 here is CASSSQQGGGGYTF. The CDR3 coding sequence is TGTGCCAGCAGTTCCCAACAGGGGGGAGGGGGCTACACCTTC.

This clone was detected once. The chain uses TRBV30 and TRBJ1-5; 9 nucleotides line up with TRBD1. Trimming took 1 base from V and 1 from J; bases not matched to a gene: 20. This CDR3 has 21 amino acids. CDR1 and CDR2 from the germline V gene are GTSNPN and SVGIG (reference sequence). The CDR3 spells CAWSAPQMGQGSGRSNQPQHF. The CDR3 DNA sequence: TGTGCCTGGAGTGCGCCTCAAATGGGACAGGGAAGTGGTCGGAGCAATCAGCCCCAGCATTTT. Complete variable domain (other parts from reference TRBV30 and TRBJ1-5): SQTIHQWPATLVQPVGSPLSLECTVEGTSNPNLYWYRQAAGRGLQLLFYSVGIGQISSEVPQNLSASRPQDRQFILSSKKLLLSDSGFYLCAWSAPQMGQGSGRSNQPQHFGDGTRLSIL.

V usage is TRBV5-1 and J usage is TRBJ1-1, with D unresolved. CDR1 is SGHRS, CDR2 YFSETQ, per germline. The V gene lost 4 bases and the J gene lost 3 bases, with 16 bases spanning the gap. This CDR3 is built from 15 residues. The CDR3 reads CASSQGWVRDTEAFF. The CDR3 DNA reads TGCGCCAGCAGCCAAGGGTGGGTGAGGGACACTGAAGCTTTCTTT.

The chain is built from TRBV2 and TRBJ2-2; perhaps TRBD1 as D (6 bases). The CDR3 length is 12 residues. Trimming stripped 8 bases from V and 4 bases from J, with 8 bases between. From germline, CDR1 is SNHLY and CDR2 FYNNEI. CDR3 DNA sequence: TGTGCCAGCTCAGGGGTCACCGGGGAGCTGTTTTTT. As protein: CASSGVTGELFF.

The chain joins TRBV29-1 to TRBJ2-2; 14 bases are shared with TRBD2. The germline gives CDR1 SQVTM, CDR2 ANQGSEA. V shed 6 bases, J shed 7 bases, and the junction held 10 bases outside the gene matches. The CDR3 is 16 residues long. The CDR3 DNA follows: TGCAGCGTCAACGGACTAGCGGGGGGAAGGGGCGGGGAGCTGTTTTTT. Amino acids: CSVNGLAGGRGGELFF.

This chain uses TRBV28 with TRBJ2-1; no definite D call. V lost 3 bases to trimming and J lost 0 bases, with 9 bases between them. From germline, CDR1 is MDHEN and CDR2 SYDVKM. CDR3 length equals 15 residues. CDR3 coding DNA: TGTGCCAGCAGTTTCCCGGTGAGCTCCTACAATGAGCAGTTCTTC. Amino acid sequence: CASSFPVSSYNEQFF.

The chain uses TRBV5-1 and TRBJ2-3; D is undetermined. Trimming shortened V by 1 base and J by 1 base, and 7 bases separated the two germline ends. CDR3 length: 14 amino acids. Germline V gene lookup returns CDR1 SGHRS and CDR2 YFSETQ. CDR3 sequence (DNA): TGCGCCAGCAGCTTGACCCAGGGCACAGATACGCAGTATTTT. This encodes CASSLTQGTDTQYF.

The chain combines TRBV27 with TRBJ2-7; 10 positions match TRBD2. Trimming removed 7 bases from V and 2 bases from J; junction bases left unmatched: 5. The germline CDR1 and CDR2 sequences are MNHEY and SMNVEV (reference sequence). This CDR3 spans 14 amino acids. CDR3 sequence (DNA): TGTGCCAGCAACCAAGCGGGGGGGACCTACGAGCAGTACTTC. Its protein is CASNQAGGTYEQYF.

This chain joins TRBV10-3 and TRBJ2-6; possible D gene TRBD1, 5 bases. Trimming removed 10 bases from V and 2 bases from J, with 9 bases in between. The CDR3 extends over 13 amino acids. Looked up from germline, CDR1 is ENHRY and CDR2 is SYGVKD. CDR3 sequence: CATGLAGANVLTF. For the CDR3, the DNA is TGTGCCACAGGGCTTGCTGGGGCCAACGTCCTGACTTTC.

The chain uses TRBV12-5 and TRBJ1-1; D possibly corresponds to TRBD1 (6 bases). The V and J ends lost 6 bases and 4 bases respectively, with 15 bases between them. From germline, CDR1 is LGHNT and CDR2 FRNRAP. The CDR3 is 14 amino acids. For the CDR3, the DNA is TGTGCTAGTGGCCGGGACATACTCGGCACTGAAGCTTTCTTT. It is translated as CASGRDILGTEAFF.

The chain uses TRBV15 and TRBJ1-2; D is perhaps TRBD1 (6 bases). Trimming cost V 0 bases and J 7 bases, with 15 bases left between them. Germline-derived CDR1 and CDR2 are LNHNV and YYDKDF (reference sequence). CDR3 length: 15 residues. For the CDR3, the DNA is TGTGCCACCAGCAGAGATCTCAGGGGACCGGGTGGCTACACCTTC. Protein: CATSRDLRGPGGYTF.

The chain links TRBV5-6 to TRBJ2-5, with TRBD1 as a possible D gene (6 bases). The germline V gene has CDR1 SGHDT and CDR2 YYEEEE. Trimming took off 4 bases at V and 7 bases at J, with 20 bases between the two ends. The CDR3 loop spans 15 amino acids. CDR3 bases: TGTGCCAGCAGCCCGGAGCCTACAGGGCCGGTGACCCAGTACTTC. Translation gives CASSPEPTGPVTQYF.

The V and J genes are TRBV30 and TRBJ2-5; 7 nucleotides align to TRBD1. Germline V gene lookup returns CDR1 GTSNPN and CDR2 SVGIG (reference sequence). J was trimmed by 4 bases and V by 1 base; bases with no gene match: 3. The CDR3 is 13 amino acids. In DNA, the CDR3 is TGTGCCTGGAGTGAGGGGGCGGGAGAGACCCAGTACTTC. Encoded protein: CAWSEGAGETQYF.